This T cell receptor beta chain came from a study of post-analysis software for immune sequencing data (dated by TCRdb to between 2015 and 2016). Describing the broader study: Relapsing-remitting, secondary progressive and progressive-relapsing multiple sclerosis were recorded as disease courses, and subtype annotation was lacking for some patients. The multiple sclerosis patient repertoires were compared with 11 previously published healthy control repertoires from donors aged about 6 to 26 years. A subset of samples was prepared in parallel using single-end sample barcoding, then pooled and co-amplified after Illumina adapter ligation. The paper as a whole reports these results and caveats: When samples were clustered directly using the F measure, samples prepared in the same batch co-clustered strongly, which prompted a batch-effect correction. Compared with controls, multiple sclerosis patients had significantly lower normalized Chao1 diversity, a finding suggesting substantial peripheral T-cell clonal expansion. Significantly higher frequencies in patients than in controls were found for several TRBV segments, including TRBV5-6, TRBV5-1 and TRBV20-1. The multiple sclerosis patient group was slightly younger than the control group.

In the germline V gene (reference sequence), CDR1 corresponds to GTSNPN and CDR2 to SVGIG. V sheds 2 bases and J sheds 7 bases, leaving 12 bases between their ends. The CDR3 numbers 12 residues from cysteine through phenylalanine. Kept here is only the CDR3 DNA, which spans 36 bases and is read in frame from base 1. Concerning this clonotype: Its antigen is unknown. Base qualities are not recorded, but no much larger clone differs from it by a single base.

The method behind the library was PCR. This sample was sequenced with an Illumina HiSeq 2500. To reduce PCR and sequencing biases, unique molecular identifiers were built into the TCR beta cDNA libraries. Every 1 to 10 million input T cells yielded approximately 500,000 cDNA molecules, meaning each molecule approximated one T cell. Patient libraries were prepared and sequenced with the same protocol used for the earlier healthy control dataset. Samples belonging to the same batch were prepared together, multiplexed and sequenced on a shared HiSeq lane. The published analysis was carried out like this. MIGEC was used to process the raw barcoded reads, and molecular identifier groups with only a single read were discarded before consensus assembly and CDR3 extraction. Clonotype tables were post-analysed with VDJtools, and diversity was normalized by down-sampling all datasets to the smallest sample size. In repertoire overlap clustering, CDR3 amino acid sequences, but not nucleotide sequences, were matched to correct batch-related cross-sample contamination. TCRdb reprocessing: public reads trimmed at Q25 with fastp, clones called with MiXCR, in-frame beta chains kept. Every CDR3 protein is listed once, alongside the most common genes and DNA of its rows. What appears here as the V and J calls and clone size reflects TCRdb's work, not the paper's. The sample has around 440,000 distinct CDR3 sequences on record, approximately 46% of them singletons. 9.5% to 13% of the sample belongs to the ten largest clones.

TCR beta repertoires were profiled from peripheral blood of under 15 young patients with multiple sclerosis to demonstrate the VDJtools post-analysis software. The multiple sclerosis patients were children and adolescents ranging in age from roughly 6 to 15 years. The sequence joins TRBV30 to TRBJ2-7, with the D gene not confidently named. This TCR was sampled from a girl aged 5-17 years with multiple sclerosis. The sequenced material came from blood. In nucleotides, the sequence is TGTGCCTGGAGTCCCTTAGTGTGGGAGCAGTACTTC. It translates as CAWSPLVWEQYF.